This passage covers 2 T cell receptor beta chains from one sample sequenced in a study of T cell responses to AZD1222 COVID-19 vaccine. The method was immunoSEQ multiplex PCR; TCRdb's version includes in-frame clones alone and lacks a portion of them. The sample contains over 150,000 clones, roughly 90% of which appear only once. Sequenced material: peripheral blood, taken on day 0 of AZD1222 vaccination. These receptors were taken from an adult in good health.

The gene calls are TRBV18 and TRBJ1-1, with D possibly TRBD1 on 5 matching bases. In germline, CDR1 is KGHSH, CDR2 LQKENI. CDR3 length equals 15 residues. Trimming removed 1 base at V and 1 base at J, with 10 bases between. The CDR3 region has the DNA TGTGCCAGCTCACCACGCAGGGAGAGGAACACTGAAGCTTTCTTT. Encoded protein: CASSPRRERNTEAFF.

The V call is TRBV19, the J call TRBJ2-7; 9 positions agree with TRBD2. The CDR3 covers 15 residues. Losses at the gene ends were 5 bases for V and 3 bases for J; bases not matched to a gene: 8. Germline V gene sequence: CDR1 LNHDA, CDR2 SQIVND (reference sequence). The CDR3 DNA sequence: TGTGCCAGTAGTCCCGGGACTAGCCGATACTACGAGCAGTACTTC. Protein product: CASSPGTSRYYEQYF.